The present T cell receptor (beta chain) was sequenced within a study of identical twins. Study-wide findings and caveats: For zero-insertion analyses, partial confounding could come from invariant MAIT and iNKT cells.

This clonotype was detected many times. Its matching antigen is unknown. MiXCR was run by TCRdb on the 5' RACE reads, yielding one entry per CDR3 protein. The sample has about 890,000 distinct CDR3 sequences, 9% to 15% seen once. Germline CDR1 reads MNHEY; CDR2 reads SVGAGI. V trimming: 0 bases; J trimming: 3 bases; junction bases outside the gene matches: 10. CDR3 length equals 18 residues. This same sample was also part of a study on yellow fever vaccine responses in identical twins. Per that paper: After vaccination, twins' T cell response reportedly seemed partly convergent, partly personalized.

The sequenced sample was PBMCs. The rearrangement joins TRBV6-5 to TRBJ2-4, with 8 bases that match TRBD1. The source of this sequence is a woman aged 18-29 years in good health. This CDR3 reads CASSYSTSRGLVKNIQYF. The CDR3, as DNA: TGTGCCAGCAGTTACTCGACGAGCAGGGGGCTGGTCAAAAACATTCAGTACTTC.